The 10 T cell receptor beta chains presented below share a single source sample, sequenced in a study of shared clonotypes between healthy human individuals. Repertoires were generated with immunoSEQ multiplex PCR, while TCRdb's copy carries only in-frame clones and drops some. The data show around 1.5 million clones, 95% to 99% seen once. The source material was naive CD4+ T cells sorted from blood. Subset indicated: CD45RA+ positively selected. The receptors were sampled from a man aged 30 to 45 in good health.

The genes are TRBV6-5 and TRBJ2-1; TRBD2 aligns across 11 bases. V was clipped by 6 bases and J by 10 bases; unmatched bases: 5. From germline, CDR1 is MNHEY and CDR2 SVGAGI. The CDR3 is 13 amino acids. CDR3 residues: CASRDSGRAEQFF. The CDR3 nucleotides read TGTGCCAGCAGAGATAGCGGGAGGGCAGAGCAGTTCTTC.

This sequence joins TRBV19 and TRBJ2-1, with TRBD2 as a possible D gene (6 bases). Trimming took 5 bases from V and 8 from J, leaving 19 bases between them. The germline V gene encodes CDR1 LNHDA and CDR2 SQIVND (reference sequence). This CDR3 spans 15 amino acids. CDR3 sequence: CASSSRSSGSDEQFF. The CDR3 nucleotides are TGTGCCAGTAGTTCCCGGAGTAGCGGTAGCGATGAGCAGTTCTTC.

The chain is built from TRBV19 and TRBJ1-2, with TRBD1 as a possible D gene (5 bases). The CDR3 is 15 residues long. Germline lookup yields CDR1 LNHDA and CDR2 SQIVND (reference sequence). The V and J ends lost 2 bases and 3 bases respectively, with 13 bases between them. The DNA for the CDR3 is TGTGCCAGTAGTATACAGGGCCTAAAGCACTATGGCTACACCTTC. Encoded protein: CASSIQGLKHYGYTF. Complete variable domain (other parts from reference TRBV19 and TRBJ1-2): DGGITQSPKYLFRKEGQNVTLSCEQNLNHDAMYWYRQDPGQGLRLIYYSQIVNDFQKGDIAEGYSVSREKKESFPLTVTSAQKNPTAFYLCASSIQGLKHYGYTFGSGTRLTVV.

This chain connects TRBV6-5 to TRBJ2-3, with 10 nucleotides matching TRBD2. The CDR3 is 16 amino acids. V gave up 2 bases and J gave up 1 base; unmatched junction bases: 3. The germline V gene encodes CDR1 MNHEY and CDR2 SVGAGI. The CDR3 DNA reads TGTGCCAGCAGTTACGTCCTAGCGGGAGGCACAGATACGCAGTATTTT. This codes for CASSYVLAGGTDTQYF.

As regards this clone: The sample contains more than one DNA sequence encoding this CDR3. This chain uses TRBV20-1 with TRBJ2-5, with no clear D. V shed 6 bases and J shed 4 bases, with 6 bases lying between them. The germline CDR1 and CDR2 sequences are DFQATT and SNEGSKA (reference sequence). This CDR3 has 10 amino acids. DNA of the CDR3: TGCAGTGCAACGGGAGAGACCCAGTACTTC. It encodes CSATGETQYF.

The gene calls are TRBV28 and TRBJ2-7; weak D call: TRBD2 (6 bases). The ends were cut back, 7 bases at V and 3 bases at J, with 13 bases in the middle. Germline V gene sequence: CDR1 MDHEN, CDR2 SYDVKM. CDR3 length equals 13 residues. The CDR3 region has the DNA TGTGCCAGCACCGCCGGGGGATACTACGAGCAGTACTTC. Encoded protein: CASTAGGYYEQYF. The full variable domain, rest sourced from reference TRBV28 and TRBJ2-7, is DVKVTQSSRYLVKRTGEKVFLECVQDMDHENMFWYRQDPGLGLRLIYFSYDVKMKEKGDIPEGYSVSREKKERFSLILESASTNQTSMYLCASTAGGYYEQYFGPGTRLTVT.

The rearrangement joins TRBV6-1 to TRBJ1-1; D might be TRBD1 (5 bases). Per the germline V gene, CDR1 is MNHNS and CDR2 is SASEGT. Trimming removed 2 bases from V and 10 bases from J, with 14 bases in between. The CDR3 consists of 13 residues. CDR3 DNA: TGTGCCAGCAGTGAACAGGGAGGGCTCGGAGCTTTCTTT. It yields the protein CASSEQGGLGAFF.

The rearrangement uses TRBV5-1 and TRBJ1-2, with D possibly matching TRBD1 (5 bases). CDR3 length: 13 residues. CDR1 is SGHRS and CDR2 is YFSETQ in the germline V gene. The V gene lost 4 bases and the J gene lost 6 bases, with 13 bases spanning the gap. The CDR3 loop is CASSTGDGNGYTF. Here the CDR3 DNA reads TGCGCCAGCAGCACCGGGGACGGAAATGGCTACACCTTC.

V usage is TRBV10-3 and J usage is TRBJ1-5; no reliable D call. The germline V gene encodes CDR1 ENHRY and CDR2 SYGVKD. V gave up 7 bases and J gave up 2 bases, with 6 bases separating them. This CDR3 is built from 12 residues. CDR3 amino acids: CAITDGNQPQHF. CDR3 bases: TGTGCCATCACCGATGGCAATCAGCCCCAGCATTTT.

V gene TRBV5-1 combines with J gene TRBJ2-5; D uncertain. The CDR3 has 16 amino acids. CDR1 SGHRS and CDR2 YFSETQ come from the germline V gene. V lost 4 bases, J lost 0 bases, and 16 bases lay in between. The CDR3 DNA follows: TGCGCCAGCAGCACCCTAGGGCGGCAGTACCAAGAGACCCAGTACTTC. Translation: CASSTLGRQYQETQYF.